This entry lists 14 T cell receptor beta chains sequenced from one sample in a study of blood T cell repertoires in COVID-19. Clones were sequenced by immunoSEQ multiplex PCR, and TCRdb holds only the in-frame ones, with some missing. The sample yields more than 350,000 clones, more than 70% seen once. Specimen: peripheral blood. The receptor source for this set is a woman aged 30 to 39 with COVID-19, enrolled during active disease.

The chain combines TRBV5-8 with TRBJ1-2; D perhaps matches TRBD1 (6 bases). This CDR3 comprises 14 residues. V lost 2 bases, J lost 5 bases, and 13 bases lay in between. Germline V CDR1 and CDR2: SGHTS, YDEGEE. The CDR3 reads CASSFLDSWYGYTF. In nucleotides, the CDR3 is TGTGCCAGCAGCTTCTTGGACAGTTGGTATGGCTACACCTTC. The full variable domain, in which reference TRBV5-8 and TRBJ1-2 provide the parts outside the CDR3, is EAGVTQSPTHLIKTRGQQATLRCSPISGHTSVYWYQQALGLGLQFLLWYDEGEERNRGNFPPRFSGRQFPNYSSELNVNALELEDSALYLCASSFLDSWYGYTFGSGTRLTVV.

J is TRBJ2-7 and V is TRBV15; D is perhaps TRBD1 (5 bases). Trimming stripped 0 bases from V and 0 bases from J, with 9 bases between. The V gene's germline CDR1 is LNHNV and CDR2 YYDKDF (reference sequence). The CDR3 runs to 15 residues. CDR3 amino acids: CATSRDLGDSYEQYF. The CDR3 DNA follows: TGTGCCACCAGCAGAGATCTAGGGGACTCCTACGAGCAGTACTTC.

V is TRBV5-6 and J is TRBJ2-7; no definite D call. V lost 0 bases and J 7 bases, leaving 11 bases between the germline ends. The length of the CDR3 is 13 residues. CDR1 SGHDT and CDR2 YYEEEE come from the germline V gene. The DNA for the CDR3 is TGTGCCAGCAGCTTGGACGGAGCGTGGGAGCAGTACTTC. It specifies CASSLDGAWEQYF.

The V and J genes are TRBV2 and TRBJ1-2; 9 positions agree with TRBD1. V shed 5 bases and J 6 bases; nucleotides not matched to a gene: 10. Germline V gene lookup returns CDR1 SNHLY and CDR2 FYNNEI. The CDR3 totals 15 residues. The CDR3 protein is CASSRDRVEGHGYTF. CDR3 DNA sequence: TGTGCCAGCAGTCGGGACAGGGTAGAGGGGCATGGCTACACCTTC. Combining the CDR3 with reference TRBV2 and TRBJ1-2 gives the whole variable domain EPEVTQTPSHQVTQMGQEVILRCVPISNHLYFYWYRQILGQKVEFLVSFYNNEISEKSEIFDDQFSVERPDGSNFTLKIRSTKLEDSAMYFCASSRDRVEGHGYTFGSGTRLTVV.

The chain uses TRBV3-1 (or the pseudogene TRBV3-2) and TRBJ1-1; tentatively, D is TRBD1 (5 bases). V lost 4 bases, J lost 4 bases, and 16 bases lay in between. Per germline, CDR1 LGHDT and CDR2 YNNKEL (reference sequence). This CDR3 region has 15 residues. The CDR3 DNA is TGTGCCAGCAGCCTCCTCAATGGGGCAGGCACTGAAGCTTTCTTT. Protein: CASSLLNGAGTEAFF.

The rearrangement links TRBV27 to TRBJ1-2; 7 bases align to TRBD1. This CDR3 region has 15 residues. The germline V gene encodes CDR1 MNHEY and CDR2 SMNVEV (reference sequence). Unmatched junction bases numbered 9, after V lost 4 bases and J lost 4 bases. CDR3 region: CASSSAGQRAYGYTF. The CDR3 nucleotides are TGTGCCAGCAGTTCCGCGGGACAGAGGGCCTATGGCTACACCTTC.

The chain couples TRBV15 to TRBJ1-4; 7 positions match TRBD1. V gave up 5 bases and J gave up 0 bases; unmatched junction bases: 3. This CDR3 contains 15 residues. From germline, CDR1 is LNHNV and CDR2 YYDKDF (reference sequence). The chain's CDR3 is CATSQGVTTNEKLFF. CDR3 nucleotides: TGTGCCACCAGCCAGGGGGTCACAACTAATGAAAAACTGTTTTTT.

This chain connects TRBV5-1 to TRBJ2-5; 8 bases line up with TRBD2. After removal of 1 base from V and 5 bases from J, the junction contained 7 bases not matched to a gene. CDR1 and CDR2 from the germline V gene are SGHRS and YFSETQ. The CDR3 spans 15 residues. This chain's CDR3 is CASSLTGGGVETQYF. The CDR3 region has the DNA TGCGCCAGCAGCTTGACGGGAGGGGGGGTGGAGACCCAGTACTTC.

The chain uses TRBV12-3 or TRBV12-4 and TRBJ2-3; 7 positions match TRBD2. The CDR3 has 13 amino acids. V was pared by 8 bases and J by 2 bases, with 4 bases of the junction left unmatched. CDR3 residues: CASRSGITDTQYF. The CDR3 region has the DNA TGTGCCAGCCGGAGCGGGATCACAGATACGCAGTATTTT.

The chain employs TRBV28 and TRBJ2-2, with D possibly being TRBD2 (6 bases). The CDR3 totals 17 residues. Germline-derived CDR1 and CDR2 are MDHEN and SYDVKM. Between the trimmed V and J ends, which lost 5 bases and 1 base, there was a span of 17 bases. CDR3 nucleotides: TGTGCCAGCAGTAAATCATGGGACTTCAAGAACACCGGGGAGCTGTTTTTT. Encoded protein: CASSKSWDFKNTGELFF.

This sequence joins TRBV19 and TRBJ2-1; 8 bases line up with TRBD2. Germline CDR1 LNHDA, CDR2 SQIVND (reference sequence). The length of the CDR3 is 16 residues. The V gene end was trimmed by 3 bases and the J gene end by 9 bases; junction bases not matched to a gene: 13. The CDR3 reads CASSIGGLAGESEQFF. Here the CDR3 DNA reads TGTGCCAGTAGTATCGGTGGCCTAGCGGGTGAGAGTGAGCAGTTCTTC.

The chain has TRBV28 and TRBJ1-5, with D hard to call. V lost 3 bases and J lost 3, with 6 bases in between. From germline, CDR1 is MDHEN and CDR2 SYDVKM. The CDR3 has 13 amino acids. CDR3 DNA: TGTGCCAGCAGTTTGGGCCACAATCAGCCCCAGCATTTT. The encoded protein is CASSLGHNQPQHF.

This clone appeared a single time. The CDR3 DNA sequence: TGTGCCAGTAGTATAACTAGCGCGCAGGGGAATGAGCAGTTCTTC. Protein: CASSITSAQGNEQFF. This rearrangement joins TRBV19 to TRBJ2-1; TRBD2 is a possible D gene (7 bases). Trimming removed 2 bases at V and 7 bases at J, with 15 bases between. Per the germline V gene, CDR1 is LNHDA and CDR2 is SQIVND (reference sequence). This CDR3 is 15 amino acids long.

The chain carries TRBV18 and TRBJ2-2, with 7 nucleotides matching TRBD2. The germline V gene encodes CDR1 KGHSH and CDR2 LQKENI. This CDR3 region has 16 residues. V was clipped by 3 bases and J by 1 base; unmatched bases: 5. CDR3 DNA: TGTGCCAGCTCACCCAGGCTAGCGGAGAACACCGGGGAGCTGTTTTTT. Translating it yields CASSPRLAENTGELFF. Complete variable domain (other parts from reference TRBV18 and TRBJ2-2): NAGVMQNPRHLVRRRGQEARLRCSPMKGHSHVYWYRQLPEEGLKFMVYLQKENIIDESGMPKERFSAEFPKEGPSILRIQQVVRGDSAAYFCASSPRLAENTGELFFGEGSRLTVL.